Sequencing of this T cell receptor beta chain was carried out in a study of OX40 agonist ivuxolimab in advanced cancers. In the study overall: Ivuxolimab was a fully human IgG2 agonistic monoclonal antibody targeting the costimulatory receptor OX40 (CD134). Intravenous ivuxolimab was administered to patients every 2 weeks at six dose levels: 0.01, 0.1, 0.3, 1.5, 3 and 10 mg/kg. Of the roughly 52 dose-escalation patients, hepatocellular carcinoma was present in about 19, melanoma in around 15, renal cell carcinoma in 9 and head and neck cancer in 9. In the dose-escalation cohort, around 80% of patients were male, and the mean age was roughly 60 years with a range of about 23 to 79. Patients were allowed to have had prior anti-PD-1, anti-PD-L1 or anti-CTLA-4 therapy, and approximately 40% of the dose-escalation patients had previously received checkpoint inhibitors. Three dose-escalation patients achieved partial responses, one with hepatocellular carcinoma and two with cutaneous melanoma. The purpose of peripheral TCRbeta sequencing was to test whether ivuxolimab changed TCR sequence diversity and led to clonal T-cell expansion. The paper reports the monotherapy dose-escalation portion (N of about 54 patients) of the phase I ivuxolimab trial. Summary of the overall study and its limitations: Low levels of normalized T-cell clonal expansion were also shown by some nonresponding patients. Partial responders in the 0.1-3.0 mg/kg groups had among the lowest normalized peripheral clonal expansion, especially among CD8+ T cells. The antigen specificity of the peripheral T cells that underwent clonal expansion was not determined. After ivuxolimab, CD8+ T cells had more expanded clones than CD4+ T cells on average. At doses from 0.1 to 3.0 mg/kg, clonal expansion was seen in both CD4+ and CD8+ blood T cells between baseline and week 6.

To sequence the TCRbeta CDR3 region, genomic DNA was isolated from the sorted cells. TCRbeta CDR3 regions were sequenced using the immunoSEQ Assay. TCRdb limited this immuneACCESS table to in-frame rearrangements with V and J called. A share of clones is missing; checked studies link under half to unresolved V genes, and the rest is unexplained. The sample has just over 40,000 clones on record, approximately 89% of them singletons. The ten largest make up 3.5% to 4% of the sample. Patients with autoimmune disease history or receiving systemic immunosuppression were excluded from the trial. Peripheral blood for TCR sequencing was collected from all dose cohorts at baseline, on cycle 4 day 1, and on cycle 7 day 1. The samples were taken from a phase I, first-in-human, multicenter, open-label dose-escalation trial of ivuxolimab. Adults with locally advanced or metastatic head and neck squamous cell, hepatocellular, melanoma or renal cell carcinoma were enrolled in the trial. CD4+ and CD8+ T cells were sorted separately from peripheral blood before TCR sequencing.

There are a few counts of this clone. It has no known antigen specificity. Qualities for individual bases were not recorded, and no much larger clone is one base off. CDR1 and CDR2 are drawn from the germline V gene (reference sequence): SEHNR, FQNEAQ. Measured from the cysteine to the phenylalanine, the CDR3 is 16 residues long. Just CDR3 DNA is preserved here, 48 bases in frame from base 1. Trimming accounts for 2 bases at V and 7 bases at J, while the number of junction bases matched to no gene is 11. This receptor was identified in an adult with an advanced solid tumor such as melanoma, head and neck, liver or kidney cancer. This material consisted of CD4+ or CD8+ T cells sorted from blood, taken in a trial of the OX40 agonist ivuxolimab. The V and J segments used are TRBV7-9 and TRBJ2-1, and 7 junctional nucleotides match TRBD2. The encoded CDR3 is CASSLTMGEGRNEQFF. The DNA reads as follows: TGTGCCAGCAGCTTAACTATGGGGGAGGGTCGGAATGAGCAGTTCTTC.